This T cell receptor beta chain was documented in a study of blood T cells in healthy people across ages. Healthy Russian Caucasian donors spanned ages about 6 to 100 years. V dropped 5 bases and J dropped 6; count of bases not matched to a gene: 9. Germline V lookup: CDR1 KGHDR, CDR2 SFDVKD. This CDR3 comprises 15 residues. The study, taken as a whole, reports: Per million T cells, TCR beta diversity dropped about linearly as age rose.

This clonotype was detected only a few times. As yet, its antigen is unknown. Alongside a J-beta primer mix, a sample-barcoded 5' primer served in a second PCR lasting 7 to 11 cycles. Carrying 12 random nucleotides, a template-switch adaptor labeled each individual cDNA molecule. MiXCR was run by TCRdb on the 5' RACE reads, yielding one entry per CDR3 protein. The sample has approximately 690,000 distinct CDR3 sequences, over 40% seen once. The chain recombines TRBV24-1 with TRBJ2-1; TRBD2 aligns across 7 bases. This TCR was sampled from a man older than 75 in good health. Sequencing input: blood. Written as DNA, the CDR3 is TGTGCCACCAGTGTTAAGGCGGGAGATAGCAATGAGCAGTTCTTC. As protein: CATSVKAGDSNEQFF.